A selection of T cell receptor beta chains follows, all from one sample in a study of T cells in Graves' hyperthyroidism and ophthalmopathy. TCRdb fed the multiplex PCR reads into MiXCR, producing one record per CDR3 protein. The sample consists of about 640,000 distinct CDR3 sequences, around 21% of them appearing once. The sample taken for sequencing was blood. These receptor sequences come from a man younger than 40 with Graves' ophthalmopathy. CDR3s leave out the opening cysteine and the closing phenylalanine or tryptophan. Some rows have no size entry. The others give once, few or many, or a class for an expanded clone.

TRBJ1-4	many	TRBV14	ASSRPGQGSEKLF
TRBJ1-1	many	TRBV30	AWRDQVNTEAF
TRBJ2-5	few	TRBV6-1	ASTVGQLQETQY
TRBJ2-5	.	TRBV14	ASSQESGRLETQY
TRBJ1-4	many	TRBV7-8	ASSFRGSEKLF
TRBJ1-1	many	TRBV6-1	ASENWQGPEAF
TRBJ1-1	.	TRBV10-1	ASSDGEKTEAF
TRBJ2-1	many	TRBV24-1	ATSDLGLAGYNEQF
TRBJ2-2	.	TRBV5-6	ASSLRDRERNGELF
TRBJ2-1	many	TRBV20-1	SASRGAYNEQF
TRBJ2-7	.	TRBV27	ASSLSGSSAYEQY
TRBJ2-7	.	TRBV4-1	ASSQPLKATLLEQY
TRBJ2-3	few	TRBV20-1	SARDRTSGLSTDTQY
TRBJ1-2	.	TRBV27	ASSPRRGWGYT
TRBJ2-7	.	TRBV4-1	ASSRTPGYEQY
TRBJ1-1	.	TRBV9	ASSVGNPNTEAF
TRBJ2-6	.	TRBV5-1	ASSQPGPYSGANVLT